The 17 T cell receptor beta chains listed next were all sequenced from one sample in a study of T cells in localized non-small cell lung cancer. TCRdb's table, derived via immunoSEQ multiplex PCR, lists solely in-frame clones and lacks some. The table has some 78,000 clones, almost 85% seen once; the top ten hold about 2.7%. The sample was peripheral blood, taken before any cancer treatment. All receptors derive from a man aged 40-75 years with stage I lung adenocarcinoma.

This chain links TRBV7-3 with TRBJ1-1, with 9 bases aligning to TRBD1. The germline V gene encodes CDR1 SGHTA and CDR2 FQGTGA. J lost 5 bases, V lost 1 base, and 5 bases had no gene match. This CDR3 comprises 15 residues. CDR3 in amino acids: CASSLMTGGKTEAFF. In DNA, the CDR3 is TGTGCCAGCAGCTTAATGACAGGGGGAAAAACTGAAGCTTTCTTT.

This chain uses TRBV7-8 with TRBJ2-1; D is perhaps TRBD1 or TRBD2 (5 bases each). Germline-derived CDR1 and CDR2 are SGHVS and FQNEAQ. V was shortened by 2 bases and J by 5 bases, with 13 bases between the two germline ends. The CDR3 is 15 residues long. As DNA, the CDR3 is TGTGCCAGCAGCTTATTTGGGGGATCAGACAATGAGCAGTTCTTC. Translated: CASSLFGGSDNEQFF.

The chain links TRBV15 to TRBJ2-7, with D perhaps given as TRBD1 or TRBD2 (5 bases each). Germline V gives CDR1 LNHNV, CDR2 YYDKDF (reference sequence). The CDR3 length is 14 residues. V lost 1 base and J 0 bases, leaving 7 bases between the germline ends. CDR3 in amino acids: CATSRGGISYEQYF. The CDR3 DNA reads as TGTGCCACCAGCAGAGGGGGGATCTCCTACGAGCAGTACTTC.

The CDR3 DNA reads TGTGCCAGCAGTTGGGACAGCAACTACGAGCAGTACTTC. This sequence encodes CASSWDSNYEQYF. The chain links TRBV28 to TRBJ2-7; 7 nucleotides align to TRBD1. Germline V gene sequence: CDR1 MDHEN, CDR2 SYDVKM. The V gene end was trimmed by 4 bases and the J gene end by 3 bases; junction bases not matched to a gene: 3. This CDR3 comprises 13 residues.

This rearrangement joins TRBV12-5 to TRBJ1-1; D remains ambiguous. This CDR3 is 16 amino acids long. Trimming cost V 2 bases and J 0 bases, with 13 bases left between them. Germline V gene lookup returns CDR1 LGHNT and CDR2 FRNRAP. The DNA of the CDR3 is TGTGCTAGTGGTTTGAAGATCGGACCTATGAACACTGAAGCTTTCTTT. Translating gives CASGLKIGPMNTEAFF.

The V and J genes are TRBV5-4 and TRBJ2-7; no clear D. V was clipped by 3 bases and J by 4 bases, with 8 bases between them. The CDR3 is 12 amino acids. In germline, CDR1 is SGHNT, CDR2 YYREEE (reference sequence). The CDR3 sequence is CASSSGSYEQYF. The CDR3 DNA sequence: TGTGCCAGCAGCTCGGGTTCGTACGAGCAGTACTTC.

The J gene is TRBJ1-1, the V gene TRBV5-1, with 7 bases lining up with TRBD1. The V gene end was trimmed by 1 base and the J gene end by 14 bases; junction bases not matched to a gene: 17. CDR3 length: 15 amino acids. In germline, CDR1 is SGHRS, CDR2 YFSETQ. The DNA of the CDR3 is TGCGCCAGCAGCTTGCTGGCGACAGGGAACCCATTGCTCTTCTTT. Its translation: CASSLLATGNPLLFF.

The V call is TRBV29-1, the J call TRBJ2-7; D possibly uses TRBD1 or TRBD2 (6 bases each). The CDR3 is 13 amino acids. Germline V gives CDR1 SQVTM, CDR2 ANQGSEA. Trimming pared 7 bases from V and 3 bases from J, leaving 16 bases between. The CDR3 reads CSAGGLGGYEQYF. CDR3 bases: TGCAGCGCCGGGGGCTTAGGAGGCTACGAGCAGTACTTC.

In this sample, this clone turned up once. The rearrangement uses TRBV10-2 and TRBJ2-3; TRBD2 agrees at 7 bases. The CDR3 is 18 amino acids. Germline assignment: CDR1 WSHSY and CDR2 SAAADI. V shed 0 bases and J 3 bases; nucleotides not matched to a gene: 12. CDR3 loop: CASSESSLGGGRTDTQYF. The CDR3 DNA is TGCGCCAGCAGTGAGTCATCCCTCGGCGGCGGGAGAACAGATACGCAGTATTTT.

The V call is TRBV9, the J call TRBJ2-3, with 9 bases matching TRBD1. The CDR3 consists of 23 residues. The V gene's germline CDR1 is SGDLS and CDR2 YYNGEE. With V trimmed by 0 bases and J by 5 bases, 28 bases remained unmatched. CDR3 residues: CASSVETGGTIVGSGIVVDTQYF. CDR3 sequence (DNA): TGTGCCAGCAGCGTAGAAACAGGGGGCACGATAGTAGGGAGCGGGATTGTTGTAGATACGCAGTATTTT.

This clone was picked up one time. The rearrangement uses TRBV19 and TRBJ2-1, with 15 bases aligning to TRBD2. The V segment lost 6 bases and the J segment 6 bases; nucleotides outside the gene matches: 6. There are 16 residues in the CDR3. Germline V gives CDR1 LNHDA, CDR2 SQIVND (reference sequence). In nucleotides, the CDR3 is TGTGCCAGTAGAAGGACTAGCGGGAGGGGAGGCAATGAGCAGTTCTTC. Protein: CASRRTSGRGGNEQFF.

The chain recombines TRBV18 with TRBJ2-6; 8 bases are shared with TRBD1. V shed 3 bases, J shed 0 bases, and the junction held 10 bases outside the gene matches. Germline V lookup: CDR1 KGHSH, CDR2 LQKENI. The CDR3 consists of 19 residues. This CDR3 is CASSPQSGQGVSGANVLTF. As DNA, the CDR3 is TGTGCCAGCTCACCTCAGTCCGGACAGGGTGTCTCTGGGGCCAACGTCCTGACTTTC.

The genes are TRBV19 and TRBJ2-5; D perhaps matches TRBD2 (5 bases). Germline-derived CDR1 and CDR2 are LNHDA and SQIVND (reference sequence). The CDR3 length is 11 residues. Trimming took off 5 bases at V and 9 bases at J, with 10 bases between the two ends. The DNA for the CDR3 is TGTGCCAGTAGTTCTTCCGGGGCCCAGTACTTC. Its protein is CASSSSGAQYF.

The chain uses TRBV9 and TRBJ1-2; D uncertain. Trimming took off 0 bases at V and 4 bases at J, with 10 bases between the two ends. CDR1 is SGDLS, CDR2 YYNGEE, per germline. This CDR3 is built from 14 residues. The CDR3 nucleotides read TGTGCCAGCAGCGTAGCCCCTGGAACCTATGGCTACACCTTC. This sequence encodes CASSVAPGTYGYTF.

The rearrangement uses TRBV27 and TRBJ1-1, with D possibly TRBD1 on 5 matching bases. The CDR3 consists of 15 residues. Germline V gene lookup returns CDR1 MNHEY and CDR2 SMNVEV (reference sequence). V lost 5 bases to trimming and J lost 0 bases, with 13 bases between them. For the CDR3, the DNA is TGTGCCAGCAGTCTAAACGGGGCGCTGAACACTGAAGCTTTCTTT. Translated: CASSLNGALNTEAFF.

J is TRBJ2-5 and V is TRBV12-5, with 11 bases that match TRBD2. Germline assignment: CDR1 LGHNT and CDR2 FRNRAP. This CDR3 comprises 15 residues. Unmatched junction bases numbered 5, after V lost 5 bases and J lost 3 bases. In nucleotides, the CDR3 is TGTGCTAGTGGTGGCACTAGCGGGAGAGAAGAGACCCAGTACTTC. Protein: CASGGTSGREETQYF.

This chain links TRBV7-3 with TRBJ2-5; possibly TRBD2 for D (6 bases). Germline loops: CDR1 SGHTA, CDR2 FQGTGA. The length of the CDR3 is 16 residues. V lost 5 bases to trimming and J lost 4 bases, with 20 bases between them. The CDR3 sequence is CASSPEGLISLETQYF. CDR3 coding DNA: TGTGCCAGCAGCCCGGAGGGACTGATCTCCTTAGAGACCCAGTACTTC. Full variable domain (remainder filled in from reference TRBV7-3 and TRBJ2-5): GAGVSQTPSNKVTEKGKYVELRCDPISGHTALYWYRQSLGQGPEFLIYFQGTGAADDSGLPNDRFFAVRPEGSVSTLKIQRTERGDSAVYLCASSPEGLISLETQYFGPGTRLLVL.